A selection of T cell receptor beta chains follows, all from one sample in a study of T cell responses to AZD1222 COVID-19 vaccine. The method was immunoSEQ multiplex PCR; TCRdb's version includes in-frame clones alone and lacks a portion of them. This table holds 130,000 or so clones, approximately 94% found once. Specimen: peripheral blood, collected on day 0 of AZD1222 vaccination. The receptors stem from an adult in good health. Both conserved end residues are part of each CDR3. D genes are given only for firm matches. Clone size, where shown, is once, few, many, or a class for clones that have expanded.

clone size: NA; J gene: TRBJ1-2; D gene: NA; V gene: TRBV29-1; CDR3 protein: CSVDVSPGTYGYTF; CDR3 DNA: TGCAGCGTTGACGTGTCTCCAGGGACCTATGGCTACACCTTC
clone size: NA; J gene: TRBJ2-1; D gene: NA; V gene: TRBV5-4; CDR3 protein: CASSLDTSSYNEQFF; CDR3 DNA: TGTGCCAGCAGCTTGGACACCAGCTCCTACAATGAGCAGTTCTTC
clone size: NA; J gene: TRBJ2-1; D gene: NA; V gene: TRBV11-2; CDR3 protein: CASSLGGRNNEQFF; CDR3 DNA: TGTGCCAGCAGCCTAGGGGGTCGGAACAATGAGCAGTTCTTC
clone size: NA; J gene: TRBJ1-4; D gene: TRBD1; V gene: TRBV5-1; CDR3 protein: CASSSGTGYEKLFF; CDR3 DNA: TGCGCCAGCAGCTCCGGGACAGGGTATGAAAAACTGTTTTTT
clone size: NA; J gene: TRBJ1-4; D gene: NA; V gene: TRBV30; CDR3 protein: CAWSGAGREKLFF; CDR3 DNA: TGTGCCTGGTCAGGGGCAGGTCGCGAAAAACTGTTTTTT
clone size: NA; J gene: TRBJ2-1; D gene: TRBD2; V gene: TRBV4-3; CDR3 protein: CASSPLGLASVREQFF; CDR3 DNA: TGCGCCAGCAGCCCCCTAGGACTAGCGTCTGTACGTGAGCAGTTCTTC
clone size: NA; J gene: TRBJ1-6; D gene: NA; V gene: TRBV20-1; CDR3 protein: CSASLYGDSSPLHF; CDR3 DNA: TGCAGTGCTAGTCTTTACGGGGACTCTTCACCCCTCCACTTT
clone size: NA; J gene: TRBJ1-1; D gene: TRBD1; V gene: TRBV19; CDR3 protein: CASSMRQGAAEAFF; CDR3 DNA: TGTGCCAGTAGTATGAGACAGGGGGCCGCTGAAGCTTTCTTT
clone size: NA; J gene: TRBJ2-1; D gene: TRBD2; V gene: TRBV9; CDR3 protein: CASSPRTSGRGDSYNEQFF; CDR3 DNA: TGTGCCAGCAGCCCTAGGACTAGCGGGAGGGGGGACTCCTACAATGAGCAGTTCTTC
clone size: NA; J gene: TRBJ2-7; D gene: NA; V gene: TRBV19; CDR3 protein: CASSLALSYEQYF; CDR3 DNA: TGTGCCAGTAGTTTGGCTTTGTCCTACGAGCAGTACTTC
clone size: NA; J gene: TRBJ1-2; D gene: NA; V gene: TRBV9; CDR3 protein: CASSGSGSGTTNYGYTF; CDR3 DNA: TGTGCCAGCAGCGGGTCGGGGTCGGGGACAACCAACTATGGCTACACCTTC
clone size: NA; J gene: TRBJ1-2; D gene: NA; V gene: TRBV2; CDR3 protein: CASSTPGMGIYGYTF; CDR3 DNA: TGTGCCAGCAGTACACCAGGGATGGGTATCTATGGCTACACCTTC
clone size: few; J gene: TRBJ2-5; D gene: NA; V gene: TRBV27; CDR3 protein: CASRSLGAGQETQYF; CDR3 DNA: TGTGCCAGCCGAAGTCTTGGGGCAGGTCAAGAGACCCAGTACTTC
clone size: NA; J gene: TRBJ2-1; D gene: NA; V gene: TRBV4-3; CDR3 protein: CASSQDANYNEQFF; CDR3 DNA: TGCGCCAGCAGCCAAGATGCTAATTACAATGAGCAGTTCTTC
clone size: NA; J gene: TRBJ2-1; D gene: NA; V gene: TRBV28; CDR3 protein: CASSPEEGVTEQFF; CDR3 DNA: TGTGCCAGCAGTCCTGAGGAGGGGGTTACTGAGCAGTTCTTC